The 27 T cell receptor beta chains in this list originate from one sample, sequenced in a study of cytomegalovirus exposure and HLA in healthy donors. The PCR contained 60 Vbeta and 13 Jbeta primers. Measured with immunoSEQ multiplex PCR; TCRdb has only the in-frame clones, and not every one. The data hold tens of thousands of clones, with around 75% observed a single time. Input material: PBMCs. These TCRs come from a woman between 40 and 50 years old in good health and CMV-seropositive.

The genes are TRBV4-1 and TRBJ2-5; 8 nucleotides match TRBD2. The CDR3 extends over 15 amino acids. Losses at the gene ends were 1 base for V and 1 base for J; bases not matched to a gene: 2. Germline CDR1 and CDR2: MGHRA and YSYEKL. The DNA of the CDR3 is TGCGCCAGCAGCCAAGCCGGGACTAGCCAAGAGACCCAGTACTTC. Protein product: CASSQAGTSQETQYF.

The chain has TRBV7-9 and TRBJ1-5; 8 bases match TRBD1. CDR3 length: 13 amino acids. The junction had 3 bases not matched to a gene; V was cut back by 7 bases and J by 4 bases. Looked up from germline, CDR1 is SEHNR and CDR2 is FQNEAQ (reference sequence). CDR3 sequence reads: CASKGTGNQPQHF. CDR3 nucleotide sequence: TGTGCCAGCAAAGGGACAGGAAATCAGCCCCAGCATTTT.

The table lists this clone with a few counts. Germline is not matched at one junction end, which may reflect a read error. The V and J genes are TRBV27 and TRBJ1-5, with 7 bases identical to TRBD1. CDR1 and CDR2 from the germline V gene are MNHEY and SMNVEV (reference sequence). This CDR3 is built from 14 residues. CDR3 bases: TGTGCCAGCAGTGACAGGGTCGCGGATCAGCCCCAGCACTTT. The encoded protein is CASSDRVADQPQHF.

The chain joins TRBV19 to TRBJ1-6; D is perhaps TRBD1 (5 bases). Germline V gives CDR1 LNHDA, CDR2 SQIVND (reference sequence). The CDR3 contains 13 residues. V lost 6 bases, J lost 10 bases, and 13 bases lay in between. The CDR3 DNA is TGTGCCAGTAGGCCGGTTAGGGGATCACCCCTCCACTTT. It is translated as CASRPVRGSPLHF.

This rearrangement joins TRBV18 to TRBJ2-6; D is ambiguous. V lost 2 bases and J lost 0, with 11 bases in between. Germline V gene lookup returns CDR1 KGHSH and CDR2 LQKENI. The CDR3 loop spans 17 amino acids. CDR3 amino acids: CASSPFRSSSGANVLTF. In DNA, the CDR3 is TGTGCCAGCTCACCATTCAGGTCGTCCTCTGGGGCCAACGTCCTGACTTTC.

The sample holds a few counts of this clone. The CDR3 sequence is CASSPDMAFLANYGYTF. The DNA of the CDR3 is TGTGCCAGCAGCCCGGACATGGCCTTTTTAGCTAACTATGGCTACACCTTC. The gene calls are TRBV5-6 and TRBJ1-2; D possibly corresponds to TRBD1 (5 bases). With 4 bases removed from V and 0 bases from J, the gap between germline ends came to 19 bases. The V gene's germline CDR1 is SGHDT and CDR2 YYEEEE. The CDR3 is 17 residues long.

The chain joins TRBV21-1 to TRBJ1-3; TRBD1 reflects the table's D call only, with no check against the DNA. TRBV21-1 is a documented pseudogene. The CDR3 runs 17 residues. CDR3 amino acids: CASSKWGTQDSGNTIYF. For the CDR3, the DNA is TGTGCCAGCAGCAAATGGGGCACCCAGGACTCTGGAAACACCATATATTTT.

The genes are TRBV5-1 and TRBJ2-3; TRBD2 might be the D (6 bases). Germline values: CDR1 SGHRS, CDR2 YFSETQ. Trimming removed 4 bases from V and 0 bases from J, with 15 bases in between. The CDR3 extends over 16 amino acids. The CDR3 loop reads CASSPFGGTSTDTQYF. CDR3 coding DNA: TGCGCCAGCAGCCCCTTTGGGGGGACTAGCACAGATACGCAGTATTTT.

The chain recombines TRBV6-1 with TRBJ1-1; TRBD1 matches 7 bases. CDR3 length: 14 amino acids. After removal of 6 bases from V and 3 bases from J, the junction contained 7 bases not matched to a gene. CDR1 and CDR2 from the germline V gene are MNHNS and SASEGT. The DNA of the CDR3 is TGTGCCAGCAGCCTGACAGGGTTCGACACTGAAGCTTTCTTT. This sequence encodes CASSLTGFDTEAFF.

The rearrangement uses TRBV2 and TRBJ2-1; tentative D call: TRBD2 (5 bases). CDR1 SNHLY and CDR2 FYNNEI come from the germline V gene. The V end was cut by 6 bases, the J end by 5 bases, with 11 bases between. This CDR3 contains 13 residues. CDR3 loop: CASSGELDNEQFF. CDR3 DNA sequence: TGTGCCAGCAGCGGGGAGCTCGACAATGAGCAGTTCTTC.

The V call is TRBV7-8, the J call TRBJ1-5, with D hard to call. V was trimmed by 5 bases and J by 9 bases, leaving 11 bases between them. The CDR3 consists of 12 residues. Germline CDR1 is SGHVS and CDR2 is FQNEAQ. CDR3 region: CASSPSSGPQHF. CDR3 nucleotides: TGTGCCAGCAGCCCCTCCAGCGGGCCCCAGCATTTT.

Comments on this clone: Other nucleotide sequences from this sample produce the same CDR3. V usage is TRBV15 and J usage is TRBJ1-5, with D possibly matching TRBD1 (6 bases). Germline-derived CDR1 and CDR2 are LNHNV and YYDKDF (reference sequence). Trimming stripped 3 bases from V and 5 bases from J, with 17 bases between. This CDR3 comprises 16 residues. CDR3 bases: TGTGCCACCAGCAGCTACCCCAGGGGTCGGGATCAGCCCCAGCATTTT. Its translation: CATSSYPRGRDQPQHF. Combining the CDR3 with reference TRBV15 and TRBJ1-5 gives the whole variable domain DAMVIQNPRYQVTQFGKPVTLSCSQTLNHNVMYWYQQKSSQAPKLLFHYYDKDFNNEADTPDNFQSRRPNTSFCFLDIRSPGLGDTAMYLCATSSYPRGRDQPQHFGDGTRLSIL.

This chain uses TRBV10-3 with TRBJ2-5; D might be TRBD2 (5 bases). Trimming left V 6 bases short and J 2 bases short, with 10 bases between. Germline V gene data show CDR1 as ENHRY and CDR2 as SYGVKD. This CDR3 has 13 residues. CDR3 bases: TGTGCCATCAGGTTGGGAGTACAAGAGACCCAGTACTTC. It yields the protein CAIRLGVQETQYF.

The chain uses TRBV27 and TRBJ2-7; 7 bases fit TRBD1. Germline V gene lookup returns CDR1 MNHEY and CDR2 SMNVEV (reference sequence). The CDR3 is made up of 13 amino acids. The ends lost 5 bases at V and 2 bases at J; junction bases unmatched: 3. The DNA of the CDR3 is TGTGCCAGCAGTGTGGGACAGACCTACGAGCAGTACTTC. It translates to CASSVGQTYEQYF.

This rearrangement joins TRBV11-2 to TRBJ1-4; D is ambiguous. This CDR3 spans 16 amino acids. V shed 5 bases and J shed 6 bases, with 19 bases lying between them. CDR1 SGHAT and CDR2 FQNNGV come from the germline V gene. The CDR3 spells CASSDQWPDGDEKLFF. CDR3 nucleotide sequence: TGTGCCAGCAGCGATCAGTGGCCAGACGGGGATGAAAAACTGTTTTTT.

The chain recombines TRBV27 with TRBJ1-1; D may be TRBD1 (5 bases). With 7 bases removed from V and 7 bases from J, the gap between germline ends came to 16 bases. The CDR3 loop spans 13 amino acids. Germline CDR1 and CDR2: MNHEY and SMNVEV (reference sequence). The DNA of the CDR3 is TGTGCCAGCACCCCCTTGGACGACAGTGAAGCTTTCTTT. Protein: CASTPLDDSEAFF.

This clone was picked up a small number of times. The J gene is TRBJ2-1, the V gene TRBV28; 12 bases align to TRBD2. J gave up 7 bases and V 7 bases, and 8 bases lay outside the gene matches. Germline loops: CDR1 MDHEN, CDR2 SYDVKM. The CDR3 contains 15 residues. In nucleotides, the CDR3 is TGTGCCAGCACCCCTAGCGGGGGGGCCGAAAATGAGCAGTTCTTC. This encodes CASTPSGGAENEQFF.

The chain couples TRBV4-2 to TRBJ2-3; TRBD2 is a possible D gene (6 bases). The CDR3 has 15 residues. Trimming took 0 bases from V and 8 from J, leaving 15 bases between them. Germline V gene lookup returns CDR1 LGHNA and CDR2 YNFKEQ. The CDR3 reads CASSQEAILAATQYF. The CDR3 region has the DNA TGTGCCAGCAGCCAAGAAGCTATTTTAGCGGCTACGCAGTATTTT.

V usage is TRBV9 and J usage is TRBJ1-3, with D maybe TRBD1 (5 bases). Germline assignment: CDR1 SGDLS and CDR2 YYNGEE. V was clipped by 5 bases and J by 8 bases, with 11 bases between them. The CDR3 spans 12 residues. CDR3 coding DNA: TGTGCCAGCAGTTGGGGCGGTGACACCATATATTTT. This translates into CASSWGGDTIYF.

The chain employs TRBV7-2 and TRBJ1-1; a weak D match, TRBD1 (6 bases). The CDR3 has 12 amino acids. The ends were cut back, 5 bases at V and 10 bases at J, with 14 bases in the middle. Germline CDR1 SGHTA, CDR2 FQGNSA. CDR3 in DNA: TGTGCCAGCAGCCCGAACAGGGAGCGAGCTTTCTTT. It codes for CASSPNRERAFF.

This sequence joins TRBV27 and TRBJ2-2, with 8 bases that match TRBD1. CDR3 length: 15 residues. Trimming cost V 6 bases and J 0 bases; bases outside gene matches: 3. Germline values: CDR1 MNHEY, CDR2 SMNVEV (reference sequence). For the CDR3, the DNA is TGTGCCAGCAGCCCGGACAGGGCGAACACCGGGGAGCTGTTTTTT. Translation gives CASSPDRANTGELFF.

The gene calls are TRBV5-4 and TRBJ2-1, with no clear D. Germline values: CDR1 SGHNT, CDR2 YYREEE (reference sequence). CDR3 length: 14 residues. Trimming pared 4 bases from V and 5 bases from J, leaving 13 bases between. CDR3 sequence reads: CASSPTRKNNEQFF. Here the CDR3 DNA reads TGTGCCAGCAGCCCGACAAGAAAGAACAATGAGCAGTTCTTC.

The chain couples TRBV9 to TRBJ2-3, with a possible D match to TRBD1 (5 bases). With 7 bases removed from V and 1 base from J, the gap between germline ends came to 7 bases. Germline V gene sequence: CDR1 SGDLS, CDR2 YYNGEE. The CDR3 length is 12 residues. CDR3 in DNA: TGTGCCAGCGGGGCGGGCACAGATACGCAGTATTTT. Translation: CASGAGTDTQYF. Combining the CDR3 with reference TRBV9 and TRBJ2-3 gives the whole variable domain DSGVTQTPKHLITATGQRVTLRCSPRSGDLSVYWYQQSLDQGLQFLIQYYNGEERAKGNILERFSAQQFPDLHSELNLSSLELGDSALYFCASGAGTDTQYFGPGTRLTVL.

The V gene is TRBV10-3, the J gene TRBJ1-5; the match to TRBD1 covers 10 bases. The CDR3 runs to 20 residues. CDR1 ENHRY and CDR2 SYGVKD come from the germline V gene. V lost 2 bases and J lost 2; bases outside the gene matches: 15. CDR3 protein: CAISEGGQGFSIGGNQPQHF. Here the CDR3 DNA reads TGTGCCATCAGTGAGGGGGGACAGGGGTTTTCAATCGGGGGCAATCAGCCCCAGCATTTT.

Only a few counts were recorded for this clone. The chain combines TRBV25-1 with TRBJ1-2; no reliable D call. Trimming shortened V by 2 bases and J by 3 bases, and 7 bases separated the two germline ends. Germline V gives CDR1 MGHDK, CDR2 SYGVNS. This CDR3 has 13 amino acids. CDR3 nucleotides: TGTGCCAGCAGTGAAATGACTGACTATGGCTACACCTTC. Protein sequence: CASSEMTDYGYTF.

The CDR3 nucleotides are TGCGCCAGCAGTGAGTCGGGGCAGAACACCGGGGAGCTGTTTTTT. Translated: CASSESGQNTGELFF. The V gene is TRBV10-1, the J gene TRBJ2-2; TRBD1 might be the D (5 bases). Germline CDR1 reads WNHNN; CDR2 reads SYGVQD (reference sequence). CDR3 length equals 15 residues. V shed 0 bases and J shed 1 base, with 6 bases lying between them.

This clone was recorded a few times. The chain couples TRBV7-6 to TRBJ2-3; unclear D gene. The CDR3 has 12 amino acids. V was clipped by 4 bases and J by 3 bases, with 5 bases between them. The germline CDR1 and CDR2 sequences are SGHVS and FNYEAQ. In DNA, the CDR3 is TGTGCCAGCAGCTATCAAACAGATACGCAGTATTTT. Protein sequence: CASSYQTDTQYF.